This T cell receptor beta chain was sequenced for a study of blood T cell repertoires in COVID-19. Background on the study: Sample material is recorded as cDNA or gDNA derived from T cells, B-cell-depleted T cells, or PBMCs.

Participants, 18 to 89 years old, spanned 25 or so US areas. Researchers sorted participants into cohorts using their self-reported clinical history. Participants in the exposed group had met a COVID-19 case in the 2 weeks before joining the study. Produced via immunoSEQ multiplex PCR; TCRdb's table is partial and in-frame only. Of approximately 260,000 clones in the sample, 70% to 90% were seen once. The receptor was isolated from a woman in her forties or fifties who had been exposed to COVID-19. What was sequenced was PBMCs or T cells enriched from blood (not recorded which).

Here the CDR3 DNA reads TGTGCCAGCAGTCGGGACACGGACTTAAGGAACACTGAAGCTTTCTTT. This encodes CASSRDTDLRNTEAFF. This chain joins TRBV6-2 or TRBV6-3 and TRBJ1-1; D is perhaps TRBD1 (6 bases). Trimming removed 5 bases from V and 1 base from J, with 17 bases in between. Germline V lookup: CDR1 MNHEY, CDR2 SVGEGT. The CDR3 contains 16 residues.